These T cell receptor beta chains were read from a single sample in a study of immune evolution from preneoplasia to lung adenocarcinoma. Generated by immunoSEQ multiplex PCR, the TCRdb table keeps only in-frame clones and is missing some. The sample records 7,500 to 10,000 clones, roughly three quarters being singletons. Sequencing used FFPE lung adenocarcinoma in situ tissue. The receptor source for this set is a person older than 75 with lung adenocarcinoma. CDR3s include the opening cysteine and the closing phenylalanine or tryptophan. D genes are given only for firm matches. Clone size appears in some rows only: once, few, many, or a class for an expanded clone.

v_call	clone_size	d_call	j_call	cdr3_nt	cdr3_aa
TRBV4-3	few	NA	TRBJ1-6	TGCGCCAGCAGCCAAGAGGGGCCCGGATCGAATTATTCACCCCTCCACTTT	CASSQEGPGSNYSPLHF
TRBV5-6	NA	NA	TRBJ2-1	TGTGCCAGCAGCGGAATGGGGGTTGGGTCCTACAATGAGCAGTTCTTC	CASSGMGVGSYNEQFF
TRBV4-1	NA	NA	TRBJ1-1	TGCGCCAGCAGCGCCCGGACCTCGAACACTGAAGCTTTCTTT	CASSARTSNTEAFF
TRBV11-2	NA	TRBD1	TRBJ1-2	TGTGCCAGCAGCTCCGGACAGGGCCATGGCTACACCTTC	CASSSGQGHGYTF
TRBV7-3	large	NA	TRBJ2-7	TGTGCCAGCAGCGACGGAGGGGTGCAGTACTTC	CASSDGGVQYF
TRBV5-1	NA	NA	TRBJ1-6	TGCGCCAGCAGCTTAGGGGGGCAGGGATGGTCACCCCTCCACTTT	CASSLGGQGWSPLHF
TRBV13	NA	NA	TRBJ1-2	TGTGCCAGCAGCTCACAGGGAGAATATGGCTACACCTTC	CASSSQGEYGYTF
TRBV4-3	NA	NA	TRBJ1-6	TGCGCCAGCAGCCAAGAGGCAGGGCGTTCACCCCTCCACTTT	CASSQEAGRSPLHF
TRBV6-5	NA	NA	TRBJ1-1	TGTGCCAGCAGTCCGGACAGACTAAGGACTGAAGCTTTCTTT	CASSPDRLRTEAFF
TRBV7-2	few	NA	TRBJ1-6	TGTGCCACCAGCTTCTCAGGGAGCGATAATTCACCCCTCCACTTT	CATSFSGSDNSPLHF
TRBV7-2	NA	NA	TRBJ2-2	TGTGCCAGCAGATTGCATGGGGGCGCGAACACCGGGGAGCTGTTTTTT	CASRLHGGANTGELFF
TRBV19	NA	NA	TRBJ2-1	TGTGCCAGTAGTATAGGTAGTGGTGGGACGGCTCACAATGAGCAGTTCTTC	CASSIGSGGTAHNEQFF
TRBV19	NA	TRBD1	TRBJ2-1	TGTGCCAGTACACCCGGGACAGGCCCCTACAATGAGCAGTTCTTC	CASTPGTGPYNEQFF
TRBV6-1	NA	NA	TRBJ1-1	TGTGCCAGCAGTGATTCCCGGGGCGCGGACACTGAAGCTTTCTTT	CASSDSRGADTEAFF
TRBV10-3	few	NA	TRBJ1-2	TGTGCCATCAGTGAGGGTCGGGAATATGGCTACACCTTC	CAISEGREYGYTF
TRBV2	NA	TRBD1	TRBJ1-2	TGTGCCAGCAGTGCTCGGACAGGGGGCTATGGCTACACCTTC	CASSARTGGYGYTF
TRBV5-8	few	NA	TRBJ2-7	TGTGCCAGCAGCTTGCAATTCGGGGGCCGGTACGAGCAGTACTTC	CASSLQFGGRYEQYF
TRBV27	NA	NA	TRBJ2-4	TGTGCCAGCGGGAAAACCGGAGGGGCCAAAAACATTCAGTACTTC	CASGKTGGAKNIQYF
TRBV5-8	NA	NA	TRBJ1-1	TGTGCCAGCAGCTTAATACGAGGGGGTGGAGCTTTCTTT	CASSLIRGGGAFF
TRBV19	few	NA	TRBJ1-1	TGTGCCAGTAGGCCCGGGGGTAACACTGAAGCTTTCTTT	CASRPGGNTEAFF
TRBV10-3	NA	TRBD1	TRBJ2-2	TGTGCCATCAGTGCAGGGGGGAACACCGGGGAGCTGTTTTTT	CAISAGGNTGELFF
TRBV7-6	NA	NA	TRBJ1-4	TGTGCCAGCAGCCCCGCCCGGGGGGCTAATGAAAAACTGTTTTTT	CASSPARGANEKLFF
TRBV27	NA	NA	TRBJ2-5	TGTGCCAGCAGTTTATCGGCCCACCAAGAGACCCAGTACTTC	CASSLSAHQETQYF
TRBV28	NA	NA	TRBJ1-1	TGTGCCAGCAGATTCATAGGGAAGGGCACTGAAGCTTTCTTT	CASRFIGKGTEAFF
TRBV19	NA	NA	TRBJ1-1	TGTGCCAGTAGTCCCCGAGGGGGGCACACTGAAGCTTTCTTT	CASSPRGGHTEAFF
TRBV2	NA	NA	TRBJ2-2	TGTGCCAGCAGTGACAGACAATTGAACACCGGGGAGCTGTTTTTT	CASSDRQLNTGELFF
TRBV5-8	NA	NA	TRBJ2-1	TGTGCCAGCAGCCTCAGGGGTTACAATGAGCAGTTCTTC	CASSLRGYNEQFF
TRBV6-1	NA	TRBD1	TRBJ2-1	TGTGCCAGCAGTGCGCCGGGACAGTCCATTTCTTACAATGAGCAGTTCTTC	CASSAPGQSISYNEQFF
TRBV7-2	NA	NA	TRBJ2-7	TGTGCCAGCAGCCCTAGGGACGCCAACTCCTACGAGCAGTACTTC	CASSPRDANSYEQYF
TRBV30	NA	NA	TRBJ2-5	TGTGCCTGGAGTGTACAGGGGAGGGCGGAGACCCAGTACTTC	CAWSVQGRAETQYF
TRBV10-3	NA	NA	TRBJ1-3	TGTGCCATCAGTGGTCGGGACAACTCTGGAAACACCATATATTTT	CAISGRDNSGNTIYF
TRBV18	NA	NA	TRBJ1-2	TGTGCCAGCTCACCAGACAGTAACTATGGCTACACCTTC	CASSPDSNYGYTF
TRBV19	NA	NA	TRBJ1-4	TGTGCCAGTAGTAAGACAGCAACTAATGAAAAACTGTTTTTT	CASSKTATNEKLFF